These 15 T cell receptor beta chains were sequenced from one sample in a study of cytomegalovirus exposure and HLA in healthy donors. The PCR contained 60 Vbeta and 13 Jbeta primers. TCRdb's copy holds only in-frame clones and misses some; the assay was immunoSEQ multiplex PCR. The data show tens of thousands of clones, with about 73% seen just once and roughly 9.7% held by the top ten. Sequences were obtained from PBMCs. All receptors come from a woman in her twenties or thirties in good health and CMV-seronegative.

This sequence joins TRBV10-1 and TRBJ2-1; possibly TRBD1 for D (5 bases). The CDR3 consists of 13 residues. Germline V gene sequence: CDR1 WNHNN, CDR2 SYGVQD (reference sequence). Trimming left V 4 bases short and J 3 bases short, with 7 bases between. CDR3 protein: CASSAQVYNEQFF. DNA of the CDR3: TGCGCCAGCAGTGCACAGGTCTACAATGAGCAGTTCTTC.

V usage is TRBV9 and J usage is TRBJ2-1; 12 bases line up with TRBD1. Germline CDR1 and CDR2: SGDLS and YYNGEE. After removal of 0 bases from V and 2 bases from J, the junction contained 15 bases not matched to a gene. This CDR3 contains 21 residues. CDR3 sequence: CASSVDLGGDRGRRAYNEQFF. The CDR3 bases are TGTGCCAGCAGCGTAGATCTGGGCGGGGACAGGGGGCGTCGGGCCTACAATGAGCAGTTCTTC. Based on the CDR3 plus reference TRBV9 and TRBJ2-1, the full variable domain is DSGVTQTPKHLITATGQRVTLRCSPRSGDLSVYWYQQSLDQGLQFLIQYYNGEERAKGNILERFSAQQFPDLHSELNLSSLELGDSALYFCASSVDLGGDRGRRAYNEQFFGPGTRLTVL.

The chain has TRBV10-2 and TRBJ1-1; D is unresolved. The CDR3 is made up of 13 amino acids. CDR1 is WSHSY, CDR2 SAAADI, per germline. V was clipped by 3 bases and J by 4 bases, with 9 bases between them. CDR3 loop: CASSDYKATEAFF. CDR3 nucleotides: TGCGCCAGCAGTGATTATAAAGCCACTGAAGCTTTCTTT.

Comment on this clone: This sample includes further DNA sequences coding for the same CDR3. The V call is TRBV5-4, the J call TRBJ1-2, with D perhaps TRBD1 (6 bases). The CDR3 spans 14 residues. Looked up from germline, CDR1 is SGHNT and CDR2 is YYREEE (reference sequence). V was pared by 5 bases and J by 3 bases, with 14 bases between. CDR3 loop: CASRPSTGYYGYTF. The CDR3 nucleotides read TGTGCCAGCAGGCCCTCGACAGGTTACTATGGCTACACCTTC.

The J gene is TRBJ1-1, the V gene TRBV7-9; D not resolved. V lost 6 bases and J 1 base, leaving 9 bases between the germline ends. The V gene's germline CDR1 is SEHNR and CDR2 FQNEAQ (reference sequence). The CDR3 spans 13 residues. This CDR3 reads CASRISRNTEAFF. The DNA of the CDR3 is TGTGCCAGCAGAATAAGCCGGAACACTGAAGCTTTCTTT.

The chain joins TRBV5-1 to TRBJ2-1; TRBD1 matches 7 bases. The ends lost 4 bases at V and 5 bases at J; junction bases unmatched: 12. This CDR3 region has 16 residues. Germline CDR1 SGHRS, CDR2 YFSETQ. CDR3 sequence (DNA): TGCGCCAGCAGCCCTACCGGGACAGAAACGAACAATGAGCAGTTCTTC. This codes for CASSPTGTETNNEQFF.

V usage is TRBV7-9 and J usage is TRBJ1-1; a possible D gene is TRBD1 (6 bases). V was cut by 1 base and J by 6 bases, with 18 bases left in between. Germline loops: CDR1 SEHNR, CDR2 FQNEAQ (reference sequence). The CDR3 runs 16 residues. The CDR3 DNA is TGTGCCAGCAGCTTAGTAGGGGGGGATCGGTTGCCTGAAGCTTTCTTT. It codes for CASSLVGGDRLPEAFF.

The chain joins TRBV2 to TRBJ1-1, with D possibly TRBD1 on 6 matching bases. V shed 5 bases and J shed 5 bases, with 15 bases lying between them. Germline loops: CDR1 SNHLY, CDR2 FYNNEI. CDR3 size: 14 residues. CDR3 in DNA: TGTGCCAGCAGTCTCCGGGAGGGGGGGACTGAAGCTTTCTTT. Encoded protein: CASSLREGGTEAFF.

This clone was counted between two and nine times. An end of the junction does not agree with germline; a read error may underlie this. The V and J genes are TRBV27 and TRBJ1-5; D ambiguous. The CDR3 is made up of 15 amino acids. The germline gives CDR1 MNHEY, CDR2 SMNVEV (reference sequence). CDR3 amino acids: CASSLSMRSNQPQHF. The CDR3 nucleotides read TGTGCCAGCAGCTTATCAATGAGGAGCAATCAGCCCCAGCATTTT.

This sequence joins TRBV7-2 and TRBJ2-5, with 12 bases that match TRBD2. The CDR3 is 15 residues long. CDR1 and CDR2 (germline): SGHTA, FQGNSA. After removal of 3 bases from V and 5 bases from J, the junction contained 4 bases not matched to a gene. The CDR3: CASSLGLAGSETQYF. CDR3 DNA: TGTGCCAGCAGCTTGGGACTAGCGGGTTCTGAGACCCAGTACTTC.

The chain recombines TRBV30 with TRBJ2-7, with TRBD1 identical over 9 bases. V lost 5 bases and J lost 4; bases outside the gene matches: 6. The germline V gene has CDR1 GTSNPN and CDR2 SVGIG (reference sequence). The length of the CDR3 is 13 residues. Written as DNA, the CDR3 is TGTGCCTGGGACGGGACAGGGATTTACGAGCAGTACTTC. It codes for CAWDGTGIYEQYF.

This clone was seen a handful of times. The chain has TRBV27 and TRBJ1-6; 7 bases are shared with TRBD1. Trimming removed 4 bases from V and 5 bases from J; junction bases left unmatched: 14. CDR3 length: 18 residues. The germline CDR1 and CDR2 sequences are MNHEY and SMNVEV (reference sequence). The CDR3: CASSWTGGGSPNNSPLHF. CDR3 sequence (DNA): TGTGCCAGCAGTTGGACAGGTGGTGGGTCTCCAAATAATTCACCCCTCCACTTT.

For the CDR3, the DNA is TGCGCCAGCAGCTTACGGGGGGAGACTAGCACAGATACGCAGTATTTT. This gives the protein CASSLRGETSTDTQYF. This sequence joins TRBV5-1 and TRBJ2-3; 7 nucleotides match TRBD2. There are 16 residues in the CDR3. From germline, CDR1 is SGHRS and CDR2 YFSETQ. The J segment lost 0 bases and the V segment lost 2 bases, leaving 6 bases of the junction unmatched.

V and J are TRBV6-1 and TRBJ2-1; TRBD2 matches at 10 bases. The germline V gene encodes CDR1 MNHNS and CDR2 SASEGT. The J segment lost 0 bases and the V segment lost 7 bases, leaving 0 bases of the junction unmatched. This CDR3 has 14 residues. This CDR3 reads CASKRGGSYNEQFF. The DNA of the CDR3 is TGTGCCAGCAAGCGGGGGGGCTCCTACAATGAGCAGTTCTTC.

Written as DNA, the CDR3 is TGTGCCAGCAGTAGACAGGGTAGCTCTGGAAACACCATATATTTT. Translation gives CASSRQGSSGNTIYF. The chain carries TRBV6-1 and TRBJ1-3; 7 nucleotides match TRBD1. This CDR3 is built from 15 residues. Germline CDR1 MNHNS, CDR2 SASEGT. Losses at the gene ends were 5 bases for V and 0 bases for J; bases not matched to a gene: 4.